This TCR beta chain originates from a study of shared T cell receptors in the human thymus. V gave up 0 bases and J gave up 1 base; unmatched junction bases: 9. The CDR3 covers 19 residues. CDR1 is MRHNA and CDR2 is SNTAGT in the germline V gene. This table comes from immunoSEQ multiplex PCR, and its TCRdb copy is limited to in-frame clones, with some not included. The repertoire has about 660,000 clones, more than 75% of them found once; the top ten carry roughly 0.0089%. Separately, the same data were catalogued under a study of human thymus T cells. As that report states: Thymic resections from corrective heart surgery supplied the tissue. Thymic and blood repertoires seemed to favor certain V and J genes.

The chain is built from TRBV6-4 and TRBJ2-2; 9 bases fit TRBD1. The clonotype comes from a boy younger than two with a congenital heart defect. Sequencing input: thymocytes. CDR3 region: CASSDSIKRDRVNTGELFF. Written as DNA, the CDR3 is TGTGCCAGCAGTGACTCGATTAAGAGGGACAGGGTGAACACCGGGGAGCTGTTTTTT.